The T cell receptor beta chain under discussion was sequenced for a study of blood T cell repertoires in COVID-19. On the study more broadly: The United States, Italy and Spain supplied acute and convalescent COVID-19 samples. Nucleic acid was either cDNA or gDNA, and it came from T cells, B-cell-depleted T cells, or PBMCs.

The CDR3 consists of 14 residues. With 5 bases removed from V and 7 bases from J, the gap between germline ends came to 17 bases. Per germline, CDR1 SNHLY and CDR2 FYNNEI. In the authors' methods: Amplified reference gene primers provided the basis for estimating nucleated cell counts. TCRdb's table, derived via immunoSEQ multiplex PCR, lists solely in-frame clones and lacks some. Clone size and V and J calls were adopted from that table, with D and trimming inferred from the DNA. The table shows about 100,000 clones, with just under 80% occurring only once. The sequence was collected from a woman in her sixties or seventies with acute or convalescent COVID-19. Sample: peripheral blood. V is TRBV2 and J is TRBJ1-2; possibly TRBD1 for D (5 bases). CDR3 sequence reads: CASSTDMGTSGYTF. CDR3 bases: TGTGCCAGCAGTACGGACATGGGGACTAGTGGCTACACCTTC.